This TCR beta chain emerged from a study of cytomegalovirus exposure and HLA in healthy donors. About the research overall: Within the Caucasian-associated ancestry cluster were more than 75% of the approximately 390 genotyped donors.

As concerns this clone: Antigen specificity is unknown.

With 60 Vbeta and 13 Jbeta primers, the PCR was carried out. Sequenced by immunoSEQ multiplex PCR; TCRdb stores in-frame clones only, minus some. The sample yields around 150,000 clones, 80% seen once. Trimming took 3 bases from V and 4 from J; bases not matched to a gene: 2. The CDR3 length is 14 residues. CDR1 is SGHTA, CDR2 FQGTGA, per germline. Study results and limitations: It was reported in a later analysis that an Asian-associated ancestry cluster showed fewer N-insertions than the roughly 670-donor mean.

This chain joins TRBV7-3 and TRBJ2-3; 9 bases are a match to TRBD2. The sample was PBMCs. The receptor was isolated from a young man in good health and CMV-seronegative. The CDR3 nucleotides read TGTGCCAGCAGCTTGGGCGGGGGGGCAGATACGCAGTATTTT. Protein sequence: CASSLGGGADTQYF.